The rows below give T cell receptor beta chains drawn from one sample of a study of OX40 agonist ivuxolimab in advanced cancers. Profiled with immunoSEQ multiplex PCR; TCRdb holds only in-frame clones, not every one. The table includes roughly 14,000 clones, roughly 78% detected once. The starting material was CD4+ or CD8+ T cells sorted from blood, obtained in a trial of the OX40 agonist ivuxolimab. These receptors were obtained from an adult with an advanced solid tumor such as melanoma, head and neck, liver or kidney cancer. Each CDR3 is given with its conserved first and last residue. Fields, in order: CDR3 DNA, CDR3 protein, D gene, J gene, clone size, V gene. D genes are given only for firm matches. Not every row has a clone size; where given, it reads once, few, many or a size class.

cdr3_nt: TGTGCCAGCAGCTCATTCCAAAAACCCCCCCCGACTAGCATCTACAATGAGCAGTTCTTC; cdr3_aa: CASSSFQKPPPTSIYNEQFF; d_call: -; j_call: TRBJ2-1; clone_size: -; v_call: TRBV12-1
cdr3_nt: TGTGCCAGCAGCTTGACAGGGAGTGACATCAATGAGCAGTTCTTC; cdr3_aa: CASSLTGSDINEQFF; d_call: TRBD1; j_call: TRBJ2-1; clone_size: -; v_call: TRBV9
cdr3_nt: TGTGCCAGCAGTGACCTAGCGGGGAGAGCCAAAAACATTCAGTACTTC; cdr3_aa: CASSDLAGRAKNIQYF; d_call: TRBD2; j_call: TRBJ2-4; clone_size: -; v_call: TRBV25-1
cdr3_nt: TGTGCCAGCAGCTTGACTAGCACCGGGGAGCTGTTTTTT; cdr3_aa: CASSLTSTGELFF; d_call: -; j_call: TRBJ2-2; clone_size: -; v_call: TRBV5-4
cdr3_nt: TGTGCCAGCAGCTCTCGACAGGGGCGGAAAGAGACCCAGTACTTC; cdr3_aa: CASSSRQGRKETQYF; d_call: TRBD1; j_call: TRBJ2-5; clone_size: -; v_call: TRBV13
cdr3_nt: TGTGCCAGCAGCCATAAAACTAGCGCAACTTACGAGCAGTACTTC; cdr3_aa: CASSHKTSATYEQYF; d_call: TRBD2; j_call: TRBJ2-7; clone_size: -; v_call: TRBV7-9
cdr3_nt: TGTGCCAGCAGTTTCCCGGGACAGGAGAGTAAAGATACGCAGTATTTT; cdr3_aa: CASSFPGQESKDTQYF; d_call: TRBD1; j_call: TRBJ2-3; clone_size: -; v_call: TRBV27
cdr3_nt: TGTGCCAGCAGTGAATATGACACCGACGAGCAGTACTTC; cdr3_aa: CASSEYDTDEQYF; d_call: -; j_call: TRBJ2-7; clone_size: -; v_call: TRBV25-1
cdr3_nt: TGCAGCGTTGCGGACTCAGGGTTGGACTATGGCTACACCTTC; cdr3_aa: CSVADSGLDYGYTF; d_call: -; j_call: TRBJ1-2; clone_size: once; v_call: TRBV29-1
cdr3_nt: TGTGCCAGCCAGACAGGGGCATGGGAGACCCAGTACTTC; cdr3_aa: CASQTGAWETQYF; d_call: TRBD1; j_call: TRBJ2-5; clone_size: -; v_call: TRBV6-5
cdr3_nt: TGTGCCAGCAGCCGCGGGACAGGTCTCGAAGAGCAGTACTTC; cdr3_aa: CASSRGTGLEEQYF; d_call: TRBD1; j_call: TRBJ2-7; clone_size: few; v_call: TRBV14
cdr3_nt: TGTGCCAGTAGTCAGAGGGGGCAAGAGACCCAGTACTTC; cdr3_aa: CASSQRGQETQYF; d_call: -; j_call: TRBJ2-5; clone_size: -; v_call: TRBV19
cdr3_nt: TGTGCCAGCCGATACTTGGCGGAGAGGCACCCCCGTGGTGAAAAACTGTTTTTT; cdr3_aa: CASRYLAERHPRGEKLFF; d_call: -; j_call: TRBJ1-4; clone_size: once; v_call: TRBV7-8
cdr3_nt: TGCAGCGTTGAATTCGGCCCGGGCACCGGGGAGCTGTTTTTT; cdr3_aa: CSVEFGPGTGELFF; d_call: -; j_call: TRBJ2-2; clone_size: -; v_call: TRBV29-1
cdr3_nt: TGTGCCAGTAGTATACGGGGGGGGCACAATGAGCAGTTCTTC; cdr3_aa: CASSIRGGHNEQFF; d_call: TRBD2; j_call: TRBJ2-1; clone_size: -; v_call: TRBV19
cdr3_nt: TGTGCCTGGAGTTCGGGGGCTCGGGACACCGGGGAGCTGTTTTTT; cdr3_aa: CAWSSGARDTGELFF; d_call: -; j_call: TRBJ2-2; clone_size: -; v_call: TRBV30
cdr3_nt: TGTGCCAGTAGTCCTTTAGCGGGGGGCAATGAGCAGTTCTTC; cdr3_aa: CASSPLAGGNEQFF; d_call: TRBD2; j_call: TRBJ2-1; clone_size: -; v_call: TRBV19
cdr3_nt: TGCGCCAGCAAGGACGGGGGGAACAATGAGCAGTTCTTC; cdr3_aa: CASKDGGNNEQFF; d_call: TRBD2; j_call: TRBJ2-1; clone_size: -; v_call: TRBV5-1
cdr3_nt: TGTGCCAGCAGCGGGAGCGGGGAGCTGTTTTTT; cdr3_aa: CASSGSGELFF; d_call: -; j_call: TRBJ2-2; clone_size: -; v_call: TRBV13
cdr3_nt: TGTGCCAGCGGGACTAGCGGGGGCTACGAGCAGTACTTC; cdr3_aa: CASGTSGGYEQYF; d_call: TRBD2; j_call: TRBJ2-7; clone_size: medium-sized; v_call: TRBV6-5
cdr3_nt: TGTGCCAGCAGCGTACCGGGGGACCAAGAGACCCAGTACTTC; cdr3_aa: CASSVPGDQETQYF; d_call: -; j_call: TRBJ2-5; clone_size: -; v_call: TRBV9
cdr3_nt: TGTGCCAGCAGCTTGACAGGTGCCCCGTTTTTTGCGGCCCCCTACAATGAGCAGTTCTTC; cdr3_aa: CASSLTGAPFFAAPYNEQFF; d_call: -; j_call: TRBJ2-1; clone_size: -; v_call: TRBV21-1
cdr3_nt: TGCGCCAGCAGCCAGACTGGACTAGCGGGAGTAACCGCCTACGAGCAGTACTTC; cdr3_aa: CASSQTGLAGVTAYEQYF; d_call: TRBD2; j_call: TRBJ2-7; clone_size: -; v_call: TRBV4-1